These T cell receptor beta chains were read from a single sample in a study of T cells in Graves' hyperthyroidism and ophthalmopathy. From the multiplex PCR reads, TCRdb called clonotypes with MiXCR, one entry per CDR3 protein. The sample has about 290,000 distinct CDR3 sequences, roughly 15% seen once. The sample taken for sequencing was blood. The receptor source for this set is a woman aged 40 to 49 with Graves' hyperthyroidism. Each CDR3 is given with its conserved first and last residue. Fields, in order: clone size, V gene, J gene, D gene, CDR3 protein, CDR3 DNA. A D gene is named only where the DNA matches it firmly. Size is stated for part of the rows, as once, few or many counts, or as a class when the clone is expanded.

many	TRBV24-1	TRBJ1-2	NA	CATSDSGHPQSYGYTF	TGTGCCACCAGTGATTCTGGACACCCGCAGAGTTATGGCTACACCTTC
few	TRBV18	TRBJ2-1	NA	CASSFSYNEQFF	TGTGCCAGCTCCTTCTCCTACAATGAGCAGTTCTTC
NA	TRBV20-1	TRBJ2-7	NA	CSARDLGHEQYF	TGCAGTGCTAGAGATCTTGGACACGAGCAGTACTTC
many	TRBV10-3	TRBJ1-1	NA	CAISARQSTEAFF	TGTGCCATCAGTGCGCGACAGAGCACTGAAGCTTTCTTT
many	TRBV4-2	TRBJ2-7	TRBD2	CASSQDRGLAGVDEQYF	TGTGCCAGCAGCCAAGATCGGGGACTAGCGGGAGTTGACGAGCAGTACTTC
many	TRBV7-9	TRBJ1-2	NA	CATSPPGYGYTF	TGTGCCACCTCCCCCCCGGGGTATGGCTACACCTTC
many	TRBV20-1	TRBJ1-1	NA	CSAGGGVNTEAFF	TGCAGTGCCGGCGGGGGAGTGAACACTGAAGCTTTCTTT
many	TRBV20-1	TRBJ1-5	TRBD1	CSALTGGGQPQHF	TGCAGTGCCCTTACAGGGGGGGGTCAGCCCCAGCATTTT
few	TRBV20-1	TRBJ2-6	NA	CSARPSLPSSGANVLTF	TGCAGTGCTAGACCATCCCTACCGAGCTCTGGGGCCAACGTCCTGACTTTC
many	TRBV28	TRBJ2-3	TRBD2	CASSALAGGYTDTQYF	TGTGCCAGCAGTGCGTTAGCGGGAGGTTATACAGATACGCAGTATTTT
many	TRBV28	TRBJ1-5	NA	CASSTGTFVPQHF	TGTGCCAGCAGTACCGGGACATTTGTACCCCAGCATTTT
NA	TRBV19	TRBJ1-6	NA	CASSGGGRNSPLHF	TGTGCCAGTAGTGGCGGAGGACGAAACTCACCCCTCCACTTT
NA	TRBV5-1	TRBJ2-3	NA	CASFGVRDTQYF	TGCGCCAGCTTCGGGGTCAGAGATACGCAGTATTTT
many	TRBV28	TRBJ2-7	NA	CASSFGLYEQYF	TGTGCCAGCAGTTTTGGTCTCTACGAGCAGTACTTC
few	TRBV7-9	TRBJ1-1	NA	CASSTYRVVNTEAFF	TGTGCCAGCAGCACTTACAGGGTGGTGAACACTGAAGCTTTCTTT
many	TRBV3-1	TRBJ2-5	TRBD2	CASSPHWASGTGETQYF	TGTGCCAGCAGCCCCCATTGGGCTAGCGGGACTGGGGAGACCCAGTACTTC
many	TRBV29-1	TRBJ2-3	NA	CSVTLDAAFDTQYF	TGCAGCGTTACCCTCGACGCGGCGTTCGATACGCAGTATTTT
few	TRBV25-1	TRBJ2-1	TRBD2	CASSEFGGRPSEQFF	TGTGCCAGCAGTGAATTTGGCGGGAGGCCTAGTGAGCAGTTCTTC
many	TRBV7-6	TRBJ2-5	NA	CASSLGQLQETQYF	TGTGCCAGCAGCTTAGGACAGCTCCAAGAGACCCAGTACTTC
NA	TRBV6-1	TRBJ2-1	NA	CASTLNPFQDYNEQFF	TGTGCCAGCACCCTAAATCCGTTTCAAGACTACAATGAGCAGTTCTTC
many	TRBV2	TRBJ2-4	TRBD2	CASSEGGGKNIQYF	TGTGCCAGCAGTGAGGGGGGGGGCAAAAACATTCAGTACTTC
many	TRBV12-3/TRBV12-4	TRBJ2-7	NA	CASNRDGYEQYF	TGTGCCAGCAATCGGGACGGTTACGAGCAGTACTTC
many	TRBV20-1	TRBJ2-1	NA	CSAPDSYNEQFF	TGCAGCGCACCGGACTCCTACAATGAGCAGTTCTTC
many	TRBV24-1	TRBJ1-2	NA	CATSPQGINYGYTF	TGTGCCACCAGCCCACAGGGAATTAACTATGGCTACACCTTC
many	TRBV30	TRBJ2-1	NA	CAWSASSTYNEQFF	TGTGCCTGGAGCGCTTCTAGCACCTACAATGAGCAGTTCTTC